Shown below are 4 T cell receptor beta chains from a single sample sequenced in a study of cytomegalovirus exposure and HLA in healthy donors. It was with 60 Vbeta and 13 Jbeta primers that the PCR ran. Produced via immunoSEQ multiplex PCR; TCRdb's table is partial and in-frame only. The sample includes some 120,000 clones, over 70% of them seen just once. Sequences were obtained from PBMCs. These receptors originate from a woman between 50 and 59 years old in good health and CMV-seropositive.

The CDR3 sequence is CATSPRGQPKKLFF. The CDR3 DNA reads TGTGCCACCAGCCCTAGGGGACAGCCCAAAAAACTGTTTTTT. The chain recombines TRBV15 with TRBJ1-4, with 7 bases lining up with TRBD1. The V segment lost 5 bases and the J segment 9 bases; nucleotides outside the gene matches: 9. This CDR3 spans 14 amino acids. CDR1 is LNHNV and CDR2 is YYDKDF in the germline V gene (reference sequence). Full variable domain (rest looked up from reference TRBV15 and TRBJ1-4): DAMVIQNPRYQVTQFGKPVTLSCSQTLNHNVMYWYQQKSSQAPKLLFHYYDKDFNNEADTPDNFQSRRPNTSFCFLDIRSPGLGDTAMYLCATSPRGQPKKLFFGSGTQLSVL.

The V call is TRBV27, the J call TRBJ2-7; D perhaps matches TRBD2 (5 bases). CDR3 size: 14 residues. Germline loops: CDR1 MNHEY, CDR2 SMNVEV (reference sequence). V lost 4 bases, J lost 2 bases, and 12 bases lay in between. The CDR3 coding sequence is TGTGCCAGCAGTTCCCCTAGCCTCCCCTACGAGCAGTACTTC. It specifies CASSSPSLPYEQYF.

On this clone itself: This sample also contains other DNA sequences that code for the same CDR3. V and J are TRBV2 and TRBJ2-5; TRBD1 aligns across 10 bases. Germline values: CDR1 SNHLY, CDR2 FYNNEI. The CDR3 is made up of 14 amino acids. Trimming at V came to 7 bases and at J to 5 bases, leaving 7 bases not matched to a gene. DNA of the CDR3: TGTGCCAGCACACGACAGGGGGCCTGGGAGACCCAGTACTTC. Amino acid sequence: CASTRQGAWETQYF.

This chain connects TRBV7-9 to TRBJ2-1; 8 bases map to TRBD2. J lost 7 bases, V lost 5 bases, and 7 bases had no gene match. The germline gives CDR1 SEHNR, CDR2 FQNEAQ (reference sequence). The CDR3 sequence is 14 residues long. DNA of the CDR3: TGTGCCAGCAGCAAATTGACTAGCGCGAATGAGCAGTTCTTC. Its translation: CASSKLTSANEQFF.